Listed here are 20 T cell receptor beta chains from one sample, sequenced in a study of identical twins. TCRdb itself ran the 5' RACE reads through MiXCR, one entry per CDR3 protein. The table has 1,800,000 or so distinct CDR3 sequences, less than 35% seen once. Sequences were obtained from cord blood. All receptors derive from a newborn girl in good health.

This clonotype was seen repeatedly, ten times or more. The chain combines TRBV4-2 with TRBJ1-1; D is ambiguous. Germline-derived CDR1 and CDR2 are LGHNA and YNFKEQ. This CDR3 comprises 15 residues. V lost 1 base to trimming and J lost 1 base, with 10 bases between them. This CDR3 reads CASSQVRGRNTEAFF. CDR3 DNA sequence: TGTGCCAGCAGCCAAGTCCGCGGGAGGAACACTGAAGCTTTCTTT.

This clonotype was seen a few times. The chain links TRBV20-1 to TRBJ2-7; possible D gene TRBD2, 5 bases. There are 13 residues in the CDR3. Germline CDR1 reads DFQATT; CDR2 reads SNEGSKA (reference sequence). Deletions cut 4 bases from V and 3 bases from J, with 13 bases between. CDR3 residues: CSAMNGNHYEQYF. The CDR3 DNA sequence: TGCAGTGCTATGAACGGGAACCACTACGAGCAGTACTTC.

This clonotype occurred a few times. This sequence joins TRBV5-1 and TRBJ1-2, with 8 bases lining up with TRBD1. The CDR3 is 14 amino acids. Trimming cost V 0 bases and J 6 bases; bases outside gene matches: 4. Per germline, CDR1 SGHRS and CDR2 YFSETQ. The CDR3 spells CASSLESRGHGYTF. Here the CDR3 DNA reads TGCGCCAGCAGCTTGGAGTCCAGGGGGCATGGCTACACCTTC.

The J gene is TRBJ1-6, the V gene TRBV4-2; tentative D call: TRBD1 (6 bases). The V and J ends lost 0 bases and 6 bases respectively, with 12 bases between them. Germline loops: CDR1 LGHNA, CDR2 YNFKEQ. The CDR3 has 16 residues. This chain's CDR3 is CASSQDRGLGNSPLHF. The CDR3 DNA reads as TGTGCCAGCAGCCAAGACCGGGGGCTAGGTAATTCACCCCTCCACTTT.

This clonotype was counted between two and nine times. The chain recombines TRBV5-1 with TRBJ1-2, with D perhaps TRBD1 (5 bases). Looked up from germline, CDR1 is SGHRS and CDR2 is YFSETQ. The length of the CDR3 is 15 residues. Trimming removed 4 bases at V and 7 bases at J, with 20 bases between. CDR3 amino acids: CASSPGGRTAGGYTF. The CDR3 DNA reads TGCGCCAGCAGCCCGGGGGGACGTACGGCCGGTGGCTACACCTTC.

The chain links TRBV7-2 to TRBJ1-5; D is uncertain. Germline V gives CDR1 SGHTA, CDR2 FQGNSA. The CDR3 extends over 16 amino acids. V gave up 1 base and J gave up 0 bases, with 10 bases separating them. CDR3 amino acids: CASSLVPGCSNQPQHF. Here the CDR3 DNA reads TGTGCCAGCAGCTTAGTACCAGGCTGTAGCAATCAGCCCCAGCATTTT.

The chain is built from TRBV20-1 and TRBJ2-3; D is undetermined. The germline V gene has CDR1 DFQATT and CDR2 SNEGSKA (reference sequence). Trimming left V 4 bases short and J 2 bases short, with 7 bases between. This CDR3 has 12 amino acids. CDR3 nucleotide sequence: TGCAGTGCTACCGACACCACAGATACGCAGTATTTT. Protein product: CSATDTTDTQYF.

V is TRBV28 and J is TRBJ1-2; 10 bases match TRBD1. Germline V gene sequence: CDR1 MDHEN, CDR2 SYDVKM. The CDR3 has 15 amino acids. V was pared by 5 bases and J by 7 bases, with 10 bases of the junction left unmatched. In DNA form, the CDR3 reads TGTGCCAGCAGTCACCTAGACAGGGGGCGCGTTGGCTACACCTTC. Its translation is CASSHLDRGRVGYTF.

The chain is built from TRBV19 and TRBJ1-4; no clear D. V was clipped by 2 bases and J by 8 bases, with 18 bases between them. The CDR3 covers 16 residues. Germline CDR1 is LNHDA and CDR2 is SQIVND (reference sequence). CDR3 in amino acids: CASSIPRTSREEKLFF. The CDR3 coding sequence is TGTGCCAGTAGTATACCGAGGACCTCTCGGGAAGAAAAACTGTTTTTT.

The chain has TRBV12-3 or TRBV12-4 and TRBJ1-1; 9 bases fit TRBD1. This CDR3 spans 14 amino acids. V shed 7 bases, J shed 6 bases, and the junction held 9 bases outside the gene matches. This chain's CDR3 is CASTVTGGIAEAFF. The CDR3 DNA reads TGTGCCAGCACCGTAACAGGGGGCATCGCTGAAGCTTTCTTT.

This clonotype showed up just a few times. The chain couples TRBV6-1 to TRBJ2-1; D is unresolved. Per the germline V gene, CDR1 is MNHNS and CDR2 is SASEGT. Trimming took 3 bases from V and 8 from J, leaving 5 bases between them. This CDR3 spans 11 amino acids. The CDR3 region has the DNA TGTGCCAGCAGTGACATTTATGAGCAGTTCTTC. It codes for CASSDIYEQFF.

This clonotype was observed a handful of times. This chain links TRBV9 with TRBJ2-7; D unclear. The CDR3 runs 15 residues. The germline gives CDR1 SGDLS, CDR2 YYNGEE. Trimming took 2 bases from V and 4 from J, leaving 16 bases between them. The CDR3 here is CASSVVGVEVYEQYF. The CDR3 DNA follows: TGTGCCAGCAGCGTTGTCGGAGTTGAGGTGTACGAGCAGTACTTC. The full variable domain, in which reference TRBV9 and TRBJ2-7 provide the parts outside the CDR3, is DSGVTQTPKHLITATGQRVTLRCSPRSGDLSVYWYQQSLDQGLQFLIQYYNGEERAKGNILERFSAQQFPDLHSELNLSSLELGDSALYFCASSVVGVEVYEQYFGPGTRLTVT.

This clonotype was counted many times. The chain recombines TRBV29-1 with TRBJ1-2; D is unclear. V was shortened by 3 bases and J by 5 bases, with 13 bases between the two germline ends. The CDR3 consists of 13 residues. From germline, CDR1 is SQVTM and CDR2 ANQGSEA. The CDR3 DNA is TGCAGCGTTGATGGCCAACGGGCGTATGGCTACACCTTC. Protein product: CSVDGQRAYGYTF.

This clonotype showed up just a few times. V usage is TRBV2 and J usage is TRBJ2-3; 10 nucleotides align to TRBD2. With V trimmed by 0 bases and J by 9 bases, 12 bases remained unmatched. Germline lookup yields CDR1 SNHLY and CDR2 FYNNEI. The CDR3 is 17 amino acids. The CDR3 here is CASSEALRTSGPNTQYF. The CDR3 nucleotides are TGTGCCAGCAGTGAAGCCCTTAGGACTAGCGGTCCCAACACGCAGTATTTT. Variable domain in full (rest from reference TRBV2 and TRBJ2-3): EPEVTQTPSHQVTQMGQEVILRCVPISNHLYFYWYRQILGQKVEFLVSFYNNEISEKSEIFDDQFSVERPDGSNFTLKIRSTKLEDSAMYFCASSEALRTSGPNTQYFGPGTRLTVL.

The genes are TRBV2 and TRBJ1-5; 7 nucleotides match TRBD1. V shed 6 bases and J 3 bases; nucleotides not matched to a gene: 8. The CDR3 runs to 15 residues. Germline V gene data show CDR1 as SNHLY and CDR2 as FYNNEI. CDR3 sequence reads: CASRNRGGPNQPQHF. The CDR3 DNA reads TGTGCCAGCAGGAACCGAGGGGGCCCCAATCAGCCCCAGCATTTT.

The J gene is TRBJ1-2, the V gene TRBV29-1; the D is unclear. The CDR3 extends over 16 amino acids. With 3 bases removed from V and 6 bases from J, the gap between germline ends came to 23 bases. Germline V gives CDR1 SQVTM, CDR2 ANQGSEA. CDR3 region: CSVDRLGTSWLDGYTF. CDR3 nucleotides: TGCAGCGTTGACCGACTCGGTACATCTTGGTTGGATGGCTACACCTTC.

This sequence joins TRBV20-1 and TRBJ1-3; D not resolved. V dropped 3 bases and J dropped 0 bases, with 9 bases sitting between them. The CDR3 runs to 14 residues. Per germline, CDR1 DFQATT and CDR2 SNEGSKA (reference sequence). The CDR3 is CSASLRSSGNTIYF. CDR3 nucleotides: TGCAGTGCTAGCCTTCGGAGCTCTGGAAACACCATATATTTT.

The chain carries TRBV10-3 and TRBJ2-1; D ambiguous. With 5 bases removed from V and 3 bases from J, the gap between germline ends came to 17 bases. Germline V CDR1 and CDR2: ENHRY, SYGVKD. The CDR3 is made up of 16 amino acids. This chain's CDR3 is CAISQGTLGHYNEQFF. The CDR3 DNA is TGTGCCATCAGTCAAGGTACCCTTGGCCACTACAATGAGCAGTTCTTC.

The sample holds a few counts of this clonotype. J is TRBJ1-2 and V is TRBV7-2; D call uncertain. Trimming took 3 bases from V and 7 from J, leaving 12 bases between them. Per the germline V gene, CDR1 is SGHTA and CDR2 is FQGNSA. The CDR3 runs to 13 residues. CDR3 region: CASSFQEWGGYTF. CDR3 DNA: TGTGCCAGCAGCTTTCAGGAATGGGGTGGCTACACCTTC.

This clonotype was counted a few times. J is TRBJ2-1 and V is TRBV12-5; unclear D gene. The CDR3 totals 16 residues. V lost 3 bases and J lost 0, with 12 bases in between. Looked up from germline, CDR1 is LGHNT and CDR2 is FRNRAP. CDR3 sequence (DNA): TGTGCTAGTGGTTTAGGGCTACCGAGCTCCTACAATGAGCAGTTCTTC. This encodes CASGLGLPSSYNEQFF.